This TCR beta chain came from a study of T cell repertoires and HLA-DP antigens. Sequenced by immunoSEQ multiplex PCR; TCRdb stores in-frame clones only, minus some. The repertoire holds over 60,000 clones, around four fifths seen once, with around 1.5% in the top ten. Purity of the untouched CD4+ T cells was around 98%. A word on this clone: What it binds is unknown.

This CDR3 has 13 residues. The V and J ends lost 5 bases and 0 bases respectively, with 7 bases between them. In germline, CDR1 is MNHNS, CDR2 SASEGT. General observations from the study: No separate analysis of naive versus memory CD4+ cells was done.

This receptor was obtained from a man in his 60s in good health and CMV-seronegative. The sequenced material came from CD4+ T cells from PBMCs. The V gene is TRBV6-1, the J gene TRBJ1-2, with D unresolved. CDR3 sequence (DNA): TGTGCCAGCAGTCCCGGAGCTAACTATGGCTACACCTTC. Its protein is CASSPGANYGYTF.